This T cell receptor (beta chain) was sequenced in a study of cytomegalovirus exposure and HLA in healthy donors. Turning to the study itself: Of the donors genotyped, approximately 400 in all, 80% to 85% fell in the Caucasian-associated ancestry cluster. Study-level results: Overall, approximately 150 TCR beta chains were annotated as cytomegalovirus-associated.

This clone appeared a single time. Its antigen is undetermined. Vbeta (60) and Jbeta (13) primers were used in the PCR. Sequencing was performed with immunoSEQ multiplex PCR; in TCRdb, only in-frame clones are kept and a portion is missing. This sample has 150,000 to 200,000 clones, with around four fifths found just once. Germline CDR1 reads SGHDT; CDR2 reads YYEEEE. The CDR3 is 18 residues long. J lost 6 bases, V lost 5 bases, and 20 bases had no gene match. The specimen was PBMCs. The sequence was collected from a man in his forties or fifties in good health and CMV-seropositive. V usage is TRBV5-6 and J usage is TRBJ1-5; 7 positions agree with TRBD1. As DNA, the CDR3 is TGTGCCAGCAGATTTGACAGGGAGGAAGGCGCGGAGAGTCAGCCCCAGCATTTT. Its protein is CASRFDREEGAESQPQHF. Drawing the rest from reference TRBV5-6 and TRBJ1-5, the complete variable domain is DAGVTQSPTHLIKTRGQQVTLRCSPKSGHDTVSWYQQALGQGPQFIFQYYEEEERQRGNFPDRFSGHQFPNYSSELNVNALLLGDSALYLCASRFDREEGAESQPQHFGDGTRLSIL.